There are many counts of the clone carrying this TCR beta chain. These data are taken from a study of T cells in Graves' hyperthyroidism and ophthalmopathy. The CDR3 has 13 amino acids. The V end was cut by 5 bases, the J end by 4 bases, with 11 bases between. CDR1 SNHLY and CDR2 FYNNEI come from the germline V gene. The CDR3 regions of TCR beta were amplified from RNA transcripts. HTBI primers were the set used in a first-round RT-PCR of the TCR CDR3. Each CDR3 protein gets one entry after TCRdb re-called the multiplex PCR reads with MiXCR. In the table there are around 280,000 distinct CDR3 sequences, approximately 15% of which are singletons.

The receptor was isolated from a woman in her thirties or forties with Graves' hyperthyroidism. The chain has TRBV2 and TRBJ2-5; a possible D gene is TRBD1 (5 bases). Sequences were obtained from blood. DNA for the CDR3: TGTGCCAGCAGTTCAGGGTTGAGAGAGACCCAGTACTTC. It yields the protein CASSSGLRETQYF.